This TCR beta chain emerged from a study of blood T cell repertoires in COVID-19. Overall study context: Acute and convalescent COVID-19 specimens originated in the United States, Italy and Spain. The analysed material was cDNA or gDNA that came from T cells, B-cell-depleted T cells, or PBMCs.

Generated by immunoSEQ multiplex PCR, the TCRdb table keeps only in-frame clones and is missing some. This table holds approximately 500,000 clones, 85% to 90% found once. There are 14 residues in the CDR3. In germline, CDR1 is PRHDT, CDR2 FYEKMQ (reference sequence). V was pared by 7 bases and J by 0 bases, with 5 bases of the junction left unmatched. Seattle researchers signed up patients amid active infection and tracked them longitudinally. This clonotype was sampled from a woman aged 50 to 60 with COVID-19, enrolled during active disease. The material sequenced was peripheral blood. The J gene is TRBJ1-1, the V gene TRBV13; 7 bases align to TRBD1. Written as DNA, the CDR3 is TGTGCCAGCAACACCGGGACAGTGAACACTGAAGCTTTCTTT. Residues: CASNTGTVNTEAFF.